A single sample is the source of the 12 T cell receptor beta chains below, sequenced in a study of cytomegalovirus exposure and HLA in healthy donors (dated by TCRdb to about 2017). To prepare the library, the immunoSEQ multiplex PCR assay was applied. A mixture of 60 forward primers for TCR Vbeta segments and 13 reverse primers for TCR Jbeta segments was used in the multiplex PCR. The source is immuneACCESS, and TCRdb retained only in-frame sequences with V and J called. Part of the clones is not carried over; for the studies checked, unresolved V genes explain less than half of this, and the remainder is unexplained. This sample lists approximately 37,000 clones; about 80% were detected once. Roughly 10% of the sample rests with the top ten. Sequenced input: PBMCs. The receptor set was obtained from a woman younger than 35 in good health and CMV-seropositive.

The V call is TRBV9, the J call TRBJ1-2; 10 bases are a match to TRBD1. Germline values: CDR1 SGDLS, CDR2 YYNGEE. Trimming cost V 2 bases and J 4 bases; bases outside gene matches: 17. The CDR3 runs 19 residues. This CDR3 reads CASSVFQGGRDRGGYGYTF. CDR3 bases: TGTGCCAGCAGCGTTTTCCAAGGGGGACGGGACAGGGGAGGCTATGGCTACACCTTC.

Regarding this clone: An end of the junction differs from the germline gene, which may be a read error. This rearrangement joins TRBV6-5 to TRBJ1-1; 8 positions agree with TRBD1. CDR1 and CDR2 (germline): MNHEY, SVGAGI. This CDR3 has 16 residues. The CDR3 here is CAGSYSPGQEATEAFF. The CDR3 nucleotides read TGTGCCGGCAGTTACTCCCCGGGACAGGAGGCCACTGAAGCTTTCTTT.

This clone came up once. The V call is TRBV7-9, the J call TRBJ2-1; unclear D gene. The V end lost 3 bases, the J end lost 5 bases, and 5 bases lay between the germline ends. Germline lookup yields CDR1 SEHNR and CDR2 FQNEAQ (reference sequence). This CDR3 is 12 amino acids long. CDR3 nucleotides: TGTGCCAGCAGCTTTCTTCACAATGAGCAGTTCTTC. It codes for CASSFLHNEQFF. Together with reference TRBV7-9 and TRBJ2-1, the CDR3 gives the full variable domain: DTGVSQNPRHKITKRGQNVTFRCDPISEHNRLYWYRQTLGQGPEFLTYFQNEAQLEKSRLLSDRFSAERPKGSFSTLEIQRTEQGDSAMYLCASSFLHNEQFFGPGTRLTVL.

This chain joins TRBV4-1 and TRBJ2-7, with 9 nucleotides matching TRBD2. This CDR3 region has 16 residues. From germline, CDR1 is MGHRA and CDR2 YSYEKL. V lost 4 bases and J lost 3; bases outside the gene matches: 10. The CDR3 sequence: CASSPLLSGRNYEQYF. As DNA, the CDR3 is TGCGCCAGCAGCCCCCTTTTAAGCGGGAGGAACTACGAGCAGTACTTC.

The chain combines TRBV27 with TRBJ2-1, with a possible D match to TRBD1 (6 bases). Germline V gene lookup returns CDR1 MNHEY and CDR2 SMNVEV (reference sequence). This CDR3 contains 15 residues. V lost 4 bases and J lost 4, with 14 bases in between. Here the CDR3 reads CASSSSGTPYNEQFF. The CDR3 region has the DNA TGTGCCAGCAGTTCCTCCGGGACACCGTACAATGAGCAGTTCTTC.

The chain links TRBV29-1 to TRBJ2-2; 12 bases align to TRBD1. The V gene's germline CDR1 is SQVTM and CDR2 ANQGSEA. The CDR3 consists of 19 residues. J lost 0 bases, V lost 6 bases, and 14 bases had no gene match. The CDR3 region has the DNA TGCAGCGTGACCGGGACAGGGGGCGACGGGACCGCGAACACCGGGGAGCTGTTTTTT. Its protein is CSVTGTGGDGTANTGELFF.

The chain combines TRBV4-1 with TRBJ2-5; D perhaps matches TRBD1 (7 bases). The CDR3 runs 13 residues. CDR1 and CDR2 from the germline V gene are MGHRA and YSYEKL. The V end lost 1 base, the J end lost 7 bases, and 10 bases lay between the germline ends. The CDR3 loop reads CASSQAQGGTQYF. CDR3 DNA: TGCGCCAGCAGCCAAGCCCAGGGGGGGACCCAGTACTTC.

The CDR3 coding sequence is TGTGCCAGCAGTGCCCACTCAGTTACAAACCCGGGACTAGCAAGGGCCTACGAGCAGTACTTC. Protein sequence: CASSAHSVTNPGLARAYEQYF. The J gene is TRBJ2-7, the V gene TRBV27, with 9 bases lining up with TRBD2. J was trimmed by 2 bases and V by 5 bases; bases with no gene match: 25. There are 21 residues in the CDR3. Germline V gene lookup returns CDR1 MNHEY and CDR2 SMNVEV (reference sequence).

The chain has TRBV28 and TRBJ1-2; tentative D call: TRBD1 (5 bases). Germline-derived CDR1 and CDR2 are MDHEN and SYDVKM. CDR3 size: 17 residues. The V end was cut by 1 base, the J end by 2 bases, with 17 bases between. The CDR3 protein is CASSLFPRGGVNYGYTF. The CDR3 region has the DNA TGTGCCAGCAGTTTATTTCCACGGGGAGGGGTAAACTATGGCTACACCTTC.

The V and J genes are TRBV27 and TRBJ2-3; 11 bases map to TRBD1. Unmatched junction bases numbered 4, after V lost 5 bases and J lost 3 bases. Germline CDR1 MNHEY, CDR2 SMNVEV (reference sequence). The CDR3 runs to 15 residues. The CDR3 nucleotides are TGTGCCAGCAGTATCGGACAGGGGGCTACAGATACGCAGTATTTT. Its translation is CASSIGQGATDTQYF.

This clone has only one observation. The chain couples TRBV27 to TRBJ2-7; 9 bases are a match to TRBD1. After removal of 5 bases from V and 5 bases from J, the junction contained 7 bases not matched to a gene. The CDR3 runs 14 residues. Germline V lookup: CDR1 MNHEY, CDR2 SMNVEV (reference sequence). DNA of the CDR3: TGTGCCAGCAGTCGAATGGACAGGGGCCACGAGCAGTACTTC. Translation: CASSRMDRGHEQYF.

The rearrangement uses TRBV18 and TRBJ1-6; possibly TRBD1 for D (6 bases). The CDR3 covers 16 residues. Germline-derived CDR1 and CDR2 are KGHSH and LQKENI. Trimming took off 3 bases at V and 16 bases at J, with 25 bases between the two ends. The DNA of the CDR3 is TGTGCCAGCTCACCGATCCCCCCGGATTCTGGGGGCCTACTCCACTTT. It specifies CASSPIPPDSGGLLHF.